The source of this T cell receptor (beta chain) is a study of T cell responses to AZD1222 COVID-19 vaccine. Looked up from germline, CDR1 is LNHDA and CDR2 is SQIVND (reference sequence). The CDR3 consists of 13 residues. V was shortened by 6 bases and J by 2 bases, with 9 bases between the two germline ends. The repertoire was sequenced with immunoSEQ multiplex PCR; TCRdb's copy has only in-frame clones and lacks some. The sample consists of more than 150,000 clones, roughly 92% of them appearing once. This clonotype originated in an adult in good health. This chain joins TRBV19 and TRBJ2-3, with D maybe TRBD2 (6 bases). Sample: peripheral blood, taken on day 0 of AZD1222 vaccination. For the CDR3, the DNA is TGTGCCAGTAGCGGGGGTTACACAGATACGCAGTATTTT. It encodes CASSGGYTDTQYF. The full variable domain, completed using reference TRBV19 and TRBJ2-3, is DGGITQSPKYLFRKEGQNVTLSCEQNLNHDAMYWYRQDPGQGLRLIYYSQIVNDFQKGDIAEGYSVSREKKESFPLTVTSAQKNPTAFYLCASSGGYTDTQYFGPGTRLTVL.